These 10 T cell receptor beta chains came from one sample sequenced in a study of siplizumab effects on memory and regulatory T cells. The repertoire was sequenced with immunoSEQ multiplex PCR; TCRdb's copy has only in-frame clones and lacks some. The table shows 80,000 to 130,000 clones, with about 95% occurring only once. The sample comprised Tregs sorted from blood. The receptors shown here come from a human donor in good health.

This chain links TRBV6-6 with TRBJ2-7; D not resolved. V was trimmed by 0 bases and J by 2 bases, leaving 14 bases between them. The CDR3 is 16 amino acids. Germline V gene data show CDR1 as MNHNY and CDR2 as SVGAGI (reference sequence). CDR3 sequence: CASSYSTGPKAYEQYF. The CDR3 DNA reads as TGTGCCAGCAGTTACTCGACCGGACCCAAAGCCTACGAGCAGTACTTC.

This clone was found once. The V and J genes are TRBV5-1 and TRBJ2-7, with D maybe TRBD2 (6 bases). V lost 4 bases and J lost 8, with 25 bases in between. The CDR3 has 16 amino acids. Per germline, CDR1 SGHRS and CDR2 YFSETQ. The CDR3 DNA sequence: TGCGCCAGCAGCCCCTCGGGGGTGGGGTACATAGACAAGCAGTACTTC. Its translation: CASSPSGVGYIDKQYF.

This clone was seen only once. The gene calls are TRBV7-9 and TRBJ1-1; D might be TRBD1 (5 bases). Trimming removed 2 bases at V and 5 bases at J, with 12 bases between. The V gene's germline CDR1 is SEHNR and CDR2 FQNEAQ (reference sequence). This CDR3 spans 14 amino acids. CDR3 amino acids: CASSLFRATTEAFF. The CDR3 DNA is TGTGCCAGCAGCTTATTCAGGGCGACGACTGAAGCTTTCTTT.

This chain links TRBV9 with TRBJ2-2, with unresolved D. The CDR3 covers 17 residues. V lost 0 bases to trimming and J lost 1 base, with 13 bases between them. The germline CDR1 and CDR2 sequences are SGDLS and YYNGEE. CDR3 nucleotide sequence: TGTGCCAGCAGCGTAGGACTGGGCAGAGTGAACACCGGGGAGCTGTTTTTT. Its protein is CASSVGLGRVNTGELFF.

V and J are TRBV28 and TRBJ2-7, with a tentative D call TRBD2 (5 bases). The V gene lost 8 bases and the J gene lost 2 bases, with 16 bases spanning the gap. This CDR3 region has 14 residues. Germline-derived CDR1 and CDR2 are MDHEN and SYDVKM. The CDR3 DNA is TGTGCCAGCCGTCATAGAGGGCTTACCTACGAGCAGTACTTC. Amino acids: CASRHRGLTYEQYF.

CDR3 in amino acids: CASNRRTDTQYF. As DNA, the CDR3 is TGTGCCAGCAACCGGCGCACAGATACGCAGTATTTT. The rearrangement links TRBV28 to TRBJ2-3; D not resolved. The V end lost 7 bases, the J end lost 1 base, and 6 bases lay between the germline ends. The V gene's germline CDR1 is MDHEN and CDR2 SYDVKM. CDR3 length equals 12 residues.

This clone was seen a single time. The chain links TRBV7-9 to TRBJ2-5; no clear D. The J call is uncertain, as TRBJ2-7 better fits the DNA end. Germline lookup yields CDR1 SEHNR and CDR2 FQNEAQ (reference sequence). This CDR3 has 14 residues. This chain's CDR3 is CASSFPGRSYEQYF. In DNA form, the CDR3 reads TGTGCCAGCAGTTTCCCCGGGCGGTCCTACGAGCAGTACTTC.

This clone was detected only a few times. The chain uses TRBV30 and TRBJ2-3; D is ambiguous. V was shortened by 2 bases and J by 3 bases, with 12 bases between the two germline ends. Germline V CDR1 and CDR2: GTSNPN, SVGIG (reference sequence). The CDR3 spans 14 residues. The CDR3 nucleotides read TGTGCCTGGAGTCTTGGGATTAGTACAGATACGCAGTATTTT. This translates into CAWSLGISTDTQYF.

The chain carries TRBV5-6 and TRBJ2-4; 10 positions match TRBD1. CDR1 SGHDT and CDR2 YYEEEE come from the germline V gene. V was pared by 5 bases and J by 4 bases, with 9 bases of the junction left unmatched. The CDR3 sequence is 16 residues long. The CDR3 sequence is CASSQAGTGDKNIQYF. In nucleotides, the CDR3 is TGTGCCAGCAGTCAAGCCGGGACAGGGGATAAAAACATTCAGTACTTC.

This rearrangement joins TRBV25-1 to TRBJ1-2; D is undetermined. CDR1 is MGHDK and CDR2 is SYGVNS in the germline V gene. Trimming took off 8 bases at V and 7 bases at J, with 11 bases between the two ends. This CDR3 is built from 11 residues. CDR3 residues: CASRNRLGYTF. The DNA for the CDR3 is TGTGCCAGCCGTAATCGCCTTGGCTACACCTTC.